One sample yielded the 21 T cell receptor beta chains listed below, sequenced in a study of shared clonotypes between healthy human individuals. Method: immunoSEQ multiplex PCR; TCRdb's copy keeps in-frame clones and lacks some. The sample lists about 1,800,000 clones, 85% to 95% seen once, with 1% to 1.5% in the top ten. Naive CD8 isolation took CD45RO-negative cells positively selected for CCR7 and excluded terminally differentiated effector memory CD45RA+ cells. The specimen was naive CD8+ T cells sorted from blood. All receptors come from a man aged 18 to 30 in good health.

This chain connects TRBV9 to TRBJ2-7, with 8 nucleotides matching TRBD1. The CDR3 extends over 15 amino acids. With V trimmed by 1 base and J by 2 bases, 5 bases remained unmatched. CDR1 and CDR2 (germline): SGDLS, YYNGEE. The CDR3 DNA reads TGTGCCAGCAGCGTAACCGGGACAGGACCCTACGAGCAGTACTTC. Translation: CASSVTGTGPYEQYF. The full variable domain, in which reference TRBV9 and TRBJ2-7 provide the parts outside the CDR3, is DSGVTQTPKHLITATGQRVTLRCSPRSGDLSVYWYQQSLDQGLQFLIQYYNGEERAKGNILERFSAQQFPDLHSELNLSSLELGDSALYFCASSVTGTGPYEQYFGPGTRLTVT.

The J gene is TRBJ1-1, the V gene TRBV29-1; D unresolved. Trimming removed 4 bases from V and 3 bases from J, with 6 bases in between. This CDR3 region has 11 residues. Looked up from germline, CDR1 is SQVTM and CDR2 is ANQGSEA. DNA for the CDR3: TGCAGCGTTGTAGGGTACACTGAAGCTTTCTTT. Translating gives CSVVGYTEAFF.

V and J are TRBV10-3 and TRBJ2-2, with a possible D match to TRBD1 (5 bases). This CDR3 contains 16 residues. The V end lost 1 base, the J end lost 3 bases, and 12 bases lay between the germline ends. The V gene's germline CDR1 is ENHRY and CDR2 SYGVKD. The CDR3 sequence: CAISELRIQDTGELFF. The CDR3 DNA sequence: TGTGCCATCAGTGAGTTGAGGATACAGGACACCGGGGAGCTGTTTTTT.

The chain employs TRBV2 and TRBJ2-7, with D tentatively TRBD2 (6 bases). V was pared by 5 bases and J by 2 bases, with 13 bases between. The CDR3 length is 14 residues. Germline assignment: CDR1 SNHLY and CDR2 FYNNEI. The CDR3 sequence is CASSSGLSPYEQYF. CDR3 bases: TGTGCCAGCAGTTCGGGACTCTCGCCCTACGAGCAGTACTTC.

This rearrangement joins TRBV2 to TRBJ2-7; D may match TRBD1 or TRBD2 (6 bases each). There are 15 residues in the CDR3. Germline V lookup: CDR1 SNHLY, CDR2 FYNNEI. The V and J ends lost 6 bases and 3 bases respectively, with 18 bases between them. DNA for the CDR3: TGTGCCAGCAGGACGGAGGTTGGGGGGCACTACGAGCAGTACTTC. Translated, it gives CASRTEVGGHYEQYF.

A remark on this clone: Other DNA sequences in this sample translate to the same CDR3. The CDR3 DNA follows: TGTGCCAGCAGTTACTCGGGGACCGACTACGAGCAGTACTTC. Amino acids: CASSYSGTDYEQYF. The genes are TRBV6-5 and TRBJ2-7; the D call may be TRBD1 or TRBD2 (5 bases each). Trimming shortened V by 0 bases and J by 3 bases, and 9 bases separated the two germline ends. Germline values: CDR1 MNHEY, CDR2 SVGAGI. The CDR3 extends over 14 amino acids.

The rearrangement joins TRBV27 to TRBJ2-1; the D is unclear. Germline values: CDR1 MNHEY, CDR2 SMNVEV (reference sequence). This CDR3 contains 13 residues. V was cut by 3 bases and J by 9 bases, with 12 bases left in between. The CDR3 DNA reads TGTGCCAGCAGTTTTTTACGGGTCGGTGAGCAGTTCTTC. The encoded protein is CASSFLRVGEQFF.

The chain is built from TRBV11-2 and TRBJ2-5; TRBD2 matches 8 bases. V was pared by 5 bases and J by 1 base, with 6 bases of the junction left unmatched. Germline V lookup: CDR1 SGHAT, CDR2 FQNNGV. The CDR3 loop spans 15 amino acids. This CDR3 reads CASSITGTSQETQYF. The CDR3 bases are TGTGCCAGCAGCATAACCGGGACTAGCCAAGAGACCCAGTACTTC.

In DNA form, the CDR3 reads TGTGCCAGTAGGGAGGGGACAGGGGGCATCCAGCCCCAGCATTTT. Its translation: CASREGTGGIQPQHF. The chain links TRBV19 to TRBJ1-5, with TRBD1 matching 12 bases. The length of the CDR3 is 15 residues. V was pared by 6 bases and J by 7 bases, with 7 bases of the junction left unmatched. Germline CDR1 reads LNHDA; CDR2 reads SQIVND (reference sequence).

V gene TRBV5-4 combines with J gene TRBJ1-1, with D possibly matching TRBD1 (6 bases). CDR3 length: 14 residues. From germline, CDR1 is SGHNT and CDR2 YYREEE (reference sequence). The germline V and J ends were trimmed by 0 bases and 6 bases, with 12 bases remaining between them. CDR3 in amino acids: CASSLDREVPEAFF. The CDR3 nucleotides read TGTGCCAGCAGCTTGGACAGGGAAGTCCCTGAAGCTTTCTTT.

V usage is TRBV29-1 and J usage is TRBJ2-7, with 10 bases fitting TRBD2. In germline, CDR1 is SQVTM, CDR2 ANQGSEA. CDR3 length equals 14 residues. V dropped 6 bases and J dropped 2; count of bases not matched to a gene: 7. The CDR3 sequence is CSVHLAGVPYEQYF. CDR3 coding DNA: TGCAGCGTGCACCTAGCGGGAGTCCCCTACGAGCAGTACTTC.

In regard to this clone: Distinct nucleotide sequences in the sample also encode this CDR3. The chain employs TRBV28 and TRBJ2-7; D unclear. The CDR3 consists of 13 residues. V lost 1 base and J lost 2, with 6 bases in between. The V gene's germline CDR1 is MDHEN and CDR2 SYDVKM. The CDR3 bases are TGTGCCAGCAGTTTATTAGGGACCTACGAGCAGTACTTC. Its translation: CASSLLGTYEQYF. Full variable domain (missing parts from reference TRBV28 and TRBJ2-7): DVKVTQSSRYLVKRTGEKVFLECVQDMDHENMFWYRQDPGLGLRLIYFSYDVKMKEKGDIPEGYSVSREKKERFSLILESASTNQTSMYLCASSLLGTYEQYFGPGTRLTVT.

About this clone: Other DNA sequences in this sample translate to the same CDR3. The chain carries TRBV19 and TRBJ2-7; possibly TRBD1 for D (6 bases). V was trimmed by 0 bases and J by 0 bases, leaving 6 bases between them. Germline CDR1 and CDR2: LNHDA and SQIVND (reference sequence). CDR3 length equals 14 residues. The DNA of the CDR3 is TGTGCCAGTAGTATAGACAGGGGCTCCTACGAGCAGTACTTC. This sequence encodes CASSIDRGSYEQYF.

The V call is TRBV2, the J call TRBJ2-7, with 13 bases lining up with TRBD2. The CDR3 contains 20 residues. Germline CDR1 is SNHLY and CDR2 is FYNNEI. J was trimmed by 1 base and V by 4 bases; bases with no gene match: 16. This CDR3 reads CASSVRPGTSGVPRSYEQYF. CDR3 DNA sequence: TGTGCCAGCAGTGTCCGACCCGGGACTAGCGGGGTCCCTAGATCCTACGAGCAGTACTTC.

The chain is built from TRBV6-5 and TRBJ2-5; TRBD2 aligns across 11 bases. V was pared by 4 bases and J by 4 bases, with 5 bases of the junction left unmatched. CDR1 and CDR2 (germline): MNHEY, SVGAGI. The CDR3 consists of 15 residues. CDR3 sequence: CASSLLAGEPETQYF. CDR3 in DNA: TGTGCCAGCAGTTTACTAGCGGGAGAGCCAGAGACCCAGTACTTC.

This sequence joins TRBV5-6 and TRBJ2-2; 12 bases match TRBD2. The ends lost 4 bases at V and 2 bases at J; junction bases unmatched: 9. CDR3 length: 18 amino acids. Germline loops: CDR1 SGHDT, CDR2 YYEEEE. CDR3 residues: CASSSDPGLAGNTGELFF. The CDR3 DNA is TGTGCCAGCAGCAGCGATCCGGGACTAGCGGGTAACACCGGGGAGCTGTTTTTT.

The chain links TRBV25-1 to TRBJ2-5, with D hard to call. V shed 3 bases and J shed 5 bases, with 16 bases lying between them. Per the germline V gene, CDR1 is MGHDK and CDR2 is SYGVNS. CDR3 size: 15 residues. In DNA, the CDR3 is TGTGCCAGCAGTGACCCCAGGCTTGGGTGGGAGACCCAGTACTTC. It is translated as CASSDPRLGWETQYF.

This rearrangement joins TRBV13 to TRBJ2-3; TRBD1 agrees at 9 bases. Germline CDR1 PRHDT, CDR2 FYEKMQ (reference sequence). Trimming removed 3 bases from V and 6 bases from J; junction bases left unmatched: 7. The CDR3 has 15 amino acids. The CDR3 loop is CASSFPGQGTDTQYF. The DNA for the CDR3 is TGTGCCAGCAGCTTCCCGGGACAGGGTACGGATACGCAGTATTTT.

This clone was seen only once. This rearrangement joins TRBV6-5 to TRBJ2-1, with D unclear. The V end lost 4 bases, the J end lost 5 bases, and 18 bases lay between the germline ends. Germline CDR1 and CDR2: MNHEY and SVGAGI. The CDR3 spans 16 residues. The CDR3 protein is CASSSADPGLDNEQFF. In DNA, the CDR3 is TGTGCCAGCAGTTCCGCGGACCCCGGCCTAGACAATGAGCAGTTCTTC.

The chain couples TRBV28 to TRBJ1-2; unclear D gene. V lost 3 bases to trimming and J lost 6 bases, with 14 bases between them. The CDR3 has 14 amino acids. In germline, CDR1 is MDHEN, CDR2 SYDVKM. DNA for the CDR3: TGTGCCAGCAGTTTCCACCCCCAGCGGGATGGCTACACCTTC. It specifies CASSFHPQRDGYTF.

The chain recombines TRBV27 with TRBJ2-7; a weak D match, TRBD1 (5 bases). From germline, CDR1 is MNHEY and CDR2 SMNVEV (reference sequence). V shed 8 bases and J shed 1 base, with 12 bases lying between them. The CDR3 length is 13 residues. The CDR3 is CASGYQGSYEQYF. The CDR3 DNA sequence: TGTGCCAGCGGTTATCAGGGTTCCTACGAGCAGTACTTC.